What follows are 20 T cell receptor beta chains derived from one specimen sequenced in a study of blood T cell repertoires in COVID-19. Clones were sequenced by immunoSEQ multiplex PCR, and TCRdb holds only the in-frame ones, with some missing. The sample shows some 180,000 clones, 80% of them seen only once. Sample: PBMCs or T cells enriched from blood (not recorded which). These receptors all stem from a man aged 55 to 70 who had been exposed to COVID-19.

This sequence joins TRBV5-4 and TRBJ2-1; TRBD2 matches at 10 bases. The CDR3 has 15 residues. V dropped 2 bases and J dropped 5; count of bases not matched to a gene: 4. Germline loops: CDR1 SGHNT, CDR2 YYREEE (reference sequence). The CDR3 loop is CASSFTSGVDNEQFF. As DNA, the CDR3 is TGTGCCAGCAGCTTCACTAGCGGGGTGGACAATGAGCAGTTCTTC.

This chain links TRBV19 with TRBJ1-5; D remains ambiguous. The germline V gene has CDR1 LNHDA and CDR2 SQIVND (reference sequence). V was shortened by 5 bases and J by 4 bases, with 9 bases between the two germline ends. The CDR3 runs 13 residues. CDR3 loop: CASSFEGNQPQHF. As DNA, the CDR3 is TGTGCCAGTAGTTTTGAGGGAAATCAGCCCCAGCATTTT. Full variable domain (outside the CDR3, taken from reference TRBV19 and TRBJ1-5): DGGITQSPKYLFRKEGQNVTLSCEQNLNHDAMYWYRQDPGQGLRLIYYSQIVNDFQKGDIAEGYSVSREKKESFPLTVTSAQKNPTAFYLCASSFEGNQPQHFGDGTRLSIL.

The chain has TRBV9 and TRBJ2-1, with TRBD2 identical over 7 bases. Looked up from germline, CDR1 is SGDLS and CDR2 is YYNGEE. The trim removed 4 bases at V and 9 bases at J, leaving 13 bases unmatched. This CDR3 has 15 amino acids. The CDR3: CASSSVAGERGEQFF. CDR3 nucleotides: TGTGCCAGCAGCTCAGTGGCGGGAGAGCGGGGTGAGCAGTTCTTC.

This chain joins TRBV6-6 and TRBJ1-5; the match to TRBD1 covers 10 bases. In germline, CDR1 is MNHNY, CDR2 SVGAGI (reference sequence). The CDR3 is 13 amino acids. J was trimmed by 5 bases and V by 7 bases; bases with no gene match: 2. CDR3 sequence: CASKGTGDQPQHF. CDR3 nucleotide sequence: TGTGCCAGCAAAGGGACAGGGGATCAGCCCCAGCATTTT.

The DNA of the CDR3 is TGTGCCAGCAGCGTAGAGGGCCAGGGAGGTAGTTCACCCCTCCACTTT. Encoded protein: CASSVEGQGGSSPLHF. V gene TRBV9 combines with J gene TRBJ1-6, with a tentative D call TRBD1 (5 bases). The CDR3 is 16 residues long. The V end was cut by 0 bases, the J end by 9 bases, with 16 bases between. Germline assignment: CDR1 SGDLS and CDR2 YYNGEE.

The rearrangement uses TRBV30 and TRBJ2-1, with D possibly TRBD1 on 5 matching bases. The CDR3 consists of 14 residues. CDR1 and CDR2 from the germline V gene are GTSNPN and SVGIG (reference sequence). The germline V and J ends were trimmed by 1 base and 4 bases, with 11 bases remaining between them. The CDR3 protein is CAWSAGALYNEQFF. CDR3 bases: TGTGCCTGGAGTGCTGGGGCCCTGTACAATGAGCAGTTCTTC.

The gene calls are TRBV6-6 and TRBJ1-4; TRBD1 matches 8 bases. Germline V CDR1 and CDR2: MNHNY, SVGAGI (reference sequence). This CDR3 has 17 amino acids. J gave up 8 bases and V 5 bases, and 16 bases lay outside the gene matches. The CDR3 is CASSPTPTGVGAEKLFF. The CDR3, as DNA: TGTGCCAGCAGTCCGACCCCGACAGGGGTCGGGGCAGAAAAACTGTTTTTT.

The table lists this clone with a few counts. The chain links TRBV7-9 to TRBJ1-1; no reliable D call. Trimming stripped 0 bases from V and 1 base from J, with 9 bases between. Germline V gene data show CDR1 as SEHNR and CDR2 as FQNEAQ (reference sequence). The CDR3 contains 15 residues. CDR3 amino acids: CASSLAQTTNTEAFF. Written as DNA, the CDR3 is TGTGCCAGCAGCTTAGCACAAACAACGAACACTGAAGCTTTCTTT.

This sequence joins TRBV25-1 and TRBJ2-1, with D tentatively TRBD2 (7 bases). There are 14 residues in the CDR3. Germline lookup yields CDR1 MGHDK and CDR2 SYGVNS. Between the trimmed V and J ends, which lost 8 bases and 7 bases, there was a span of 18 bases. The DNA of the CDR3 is TGTGCCAGCTCCCGGGGGCGGGAGAAAAATGAGCAGTTCTTC. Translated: CASSRGREKNEQFF.

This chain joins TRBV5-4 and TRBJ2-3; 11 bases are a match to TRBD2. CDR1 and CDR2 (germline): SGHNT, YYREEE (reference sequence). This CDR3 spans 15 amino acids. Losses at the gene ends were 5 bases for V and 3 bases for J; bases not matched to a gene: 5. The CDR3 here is CASSQTSGNTDTQYF. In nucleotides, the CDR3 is TGTGCCAGCAGTCAGACTAGCGGGAATACAGATACGCAGTATTTT.

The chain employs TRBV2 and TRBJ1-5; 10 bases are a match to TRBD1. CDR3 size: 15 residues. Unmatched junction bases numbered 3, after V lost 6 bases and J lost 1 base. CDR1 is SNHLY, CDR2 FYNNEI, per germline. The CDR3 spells CASSGDRGSNQPQHF. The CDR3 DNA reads TGTGCCAGCAGCGGGGACAGGGGAAGCAATCAGCCCCAGCATTTT.

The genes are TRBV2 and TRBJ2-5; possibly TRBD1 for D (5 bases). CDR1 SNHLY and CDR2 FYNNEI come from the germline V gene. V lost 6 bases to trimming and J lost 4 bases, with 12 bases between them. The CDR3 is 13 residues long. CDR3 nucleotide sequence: TGTGCCAGCAGGGCAGGGTCAGGAGAGACCCAGTACTTC. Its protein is CASRAGSGETQYF.

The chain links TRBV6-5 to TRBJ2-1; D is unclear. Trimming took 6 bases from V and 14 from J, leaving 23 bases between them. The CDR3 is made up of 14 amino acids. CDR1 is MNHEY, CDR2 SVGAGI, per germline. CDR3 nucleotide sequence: TGTGCCAGCAGCCCCCGCGAGTCCCGCAGGTCGGAGTTCTTC. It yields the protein CASSPRESRRSEFF.

The CDR3 reads CASRRGVGYTF. Written as DNA, the CDR3 is TGTGCCAGCAGGCGCGGCGTTGGCTACACCTTC. The genes are TRBV3-1 (or the pseudogene TRBV3-2) and TRBJ1-2; no clear D. CDR3 length equals 11 residues. V lost 6 bases and J 7 bases, leaving 9 bases between the germline ends. Germline V lookup: CDR1 LGHDT, CDR2 YNNKEL (reference sequence).

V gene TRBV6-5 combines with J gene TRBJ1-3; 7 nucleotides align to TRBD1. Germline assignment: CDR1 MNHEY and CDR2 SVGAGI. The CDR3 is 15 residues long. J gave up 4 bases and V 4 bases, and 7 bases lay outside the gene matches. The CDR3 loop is CASSFQGVGGNTIYF. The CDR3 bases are TGTGCCAGCAGTTTTCAGGGGGTAGGAGGAAACACCATATATTTT.

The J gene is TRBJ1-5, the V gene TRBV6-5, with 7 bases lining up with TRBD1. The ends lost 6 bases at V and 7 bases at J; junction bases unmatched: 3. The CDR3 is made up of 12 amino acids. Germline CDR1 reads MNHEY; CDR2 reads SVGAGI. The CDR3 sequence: CASRRQGQPQHF. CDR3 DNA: TGTGCCAGCAGACGACAGGGACAGCCCCAGCATTTT.

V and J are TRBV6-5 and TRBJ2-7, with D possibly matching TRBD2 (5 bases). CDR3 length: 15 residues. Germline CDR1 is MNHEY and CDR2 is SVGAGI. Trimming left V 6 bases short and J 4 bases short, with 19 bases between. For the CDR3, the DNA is TGTGCCAGCAGCTCACTAGGATCCCCTTTTTACGAGCAGTACTTC. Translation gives CASSSLGSPFYEQYF.

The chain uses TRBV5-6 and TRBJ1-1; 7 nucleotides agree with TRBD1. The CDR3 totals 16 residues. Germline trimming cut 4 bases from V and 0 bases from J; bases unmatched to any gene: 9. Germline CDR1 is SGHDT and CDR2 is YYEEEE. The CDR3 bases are TGTGCCAGCAGCCACAAGACAGGGCGGCTGAACACTGAAGCTTTCTTT. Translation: CASSHKTGRLNTEAFF. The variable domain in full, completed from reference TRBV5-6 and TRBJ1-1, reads DAGVTQSPTHLIKTRGQQVTLRCSPKSGHDTVSWYQQALGQGPQFIFQYYEEEERQRGNFPDRFSGHQFPNYSSELNVNALLLGDSALYLCASSHKTGRLNTEAFFGQGTRLTVV.

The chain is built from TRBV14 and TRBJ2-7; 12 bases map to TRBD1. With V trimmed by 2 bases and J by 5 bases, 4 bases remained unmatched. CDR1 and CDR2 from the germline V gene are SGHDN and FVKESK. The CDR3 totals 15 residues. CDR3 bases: TGTGCCAGCAGCCAAACGGGACAGGGGGCCGACGAGCAGTACTTC. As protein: CASSQTGQGADEQYF.

DNA of the CDR3: TGTGCCAGCAGTCTTAGACCCGGGGGGGCTGGAAACACCATATATTTT. Translation gives CASSLRPGGAGNTIYF. This chain joins TRBV27 and TRBJ1-3; the D gene is possibly TRBD1 (5 bases). The CDR3 runs to 16 residues. Trimming removed 5 bases at V and 2 bases at J, with 16 bases between. Germline CDR1 MNHEY, CDR2 SMNVEV (reference sequence).